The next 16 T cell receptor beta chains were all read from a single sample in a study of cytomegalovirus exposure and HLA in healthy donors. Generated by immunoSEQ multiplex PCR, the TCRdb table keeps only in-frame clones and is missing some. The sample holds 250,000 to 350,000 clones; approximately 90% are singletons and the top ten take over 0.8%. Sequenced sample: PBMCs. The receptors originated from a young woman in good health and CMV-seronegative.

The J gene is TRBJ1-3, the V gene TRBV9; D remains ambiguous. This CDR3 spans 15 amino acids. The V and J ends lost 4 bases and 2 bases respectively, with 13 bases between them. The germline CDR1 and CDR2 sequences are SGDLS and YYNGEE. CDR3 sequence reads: CASSPGSEPGNTIYF. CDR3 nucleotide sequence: TGTGCCAGCAGCCCAGGCTCAGAACCTGGAAACACCATATATTTT.

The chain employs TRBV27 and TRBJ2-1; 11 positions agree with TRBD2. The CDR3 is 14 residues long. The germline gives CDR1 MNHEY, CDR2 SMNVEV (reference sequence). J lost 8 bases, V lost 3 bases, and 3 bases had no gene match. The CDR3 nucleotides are TGTGCCAGCAGTTTTAGCGGGAGGGCCTATGAGCAGTTCTTC. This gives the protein CASSFSGRAYEQFF.

The CDR3, as DNA: TGTGCCAGCAGCACCAGTACAGGGTATGGCGAAAAACTGTTTTTT. The encoded protein is CASSTSTGYGEKLFF. The chain links TRBV4-2 to TRBJ1-4; possibly TRBD1 for D (6 bases). V shed 5 bases and J shed 8 bases, with 18 bases lying between them. This CDR3 region has 15 residues. Germline CDR1 and CDR2: LGHNA and YNFKEQ.

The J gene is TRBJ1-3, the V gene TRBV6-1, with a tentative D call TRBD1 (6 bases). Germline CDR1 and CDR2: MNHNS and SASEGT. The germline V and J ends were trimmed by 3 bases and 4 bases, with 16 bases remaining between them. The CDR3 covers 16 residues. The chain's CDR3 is CASSDRNRVGGNTIYF. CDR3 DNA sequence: TGTGCCAGCAGTGACCGGAACAGGGTTGGGGGAAACACCATATATTTT.

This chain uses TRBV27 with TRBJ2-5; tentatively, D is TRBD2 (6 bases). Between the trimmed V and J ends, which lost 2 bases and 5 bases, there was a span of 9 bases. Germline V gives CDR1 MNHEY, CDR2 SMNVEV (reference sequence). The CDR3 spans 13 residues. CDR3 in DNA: TGTGCCAGCAGTTTAACACGGGGGGAGACCCAGTACTTC. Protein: CASSLTRGETQYF.

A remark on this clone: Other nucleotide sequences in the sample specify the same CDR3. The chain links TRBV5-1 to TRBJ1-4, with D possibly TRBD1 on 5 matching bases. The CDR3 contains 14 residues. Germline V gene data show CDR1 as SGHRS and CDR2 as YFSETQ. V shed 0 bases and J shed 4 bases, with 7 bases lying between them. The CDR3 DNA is TGCGCCAGCAGCTTGGCGGGGGGTAATGAAAAACTGTTTTTT. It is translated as CASSLAGGNEKLFF.

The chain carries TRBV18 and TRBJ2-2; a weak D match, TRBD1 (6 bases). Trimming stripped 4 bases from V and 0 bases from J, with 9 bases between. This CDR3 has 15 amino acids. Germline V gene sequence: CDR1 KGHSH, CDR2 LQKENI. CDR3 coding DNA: TGTGCCAGCTCACACAGGGAACCGAACACCGGGGAGCTGTTTTTT. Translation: CASSHREPNTGELFF. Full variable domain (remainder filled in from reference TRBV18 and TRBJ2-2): NAGVMQNPRHLVRRRGQEARLRCSPMKGHSHVYWYRQLPEEGLKFMVYLQKENIIDESGMPKERFSAEFPKEGPSILRIQQVVRGDSAAYFCASSHREPNTGELFFGEGSRLTVL.

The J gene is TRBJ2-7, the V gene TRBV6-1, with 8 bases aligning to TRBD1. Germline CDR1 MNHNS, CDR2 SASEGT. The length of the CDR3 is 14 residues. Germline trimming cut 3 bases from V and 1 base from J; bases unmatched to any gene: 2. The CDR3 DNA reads TGTGCCAGCAGTGAGTGGGACAGGTCCTACGAGCAGTACTTC. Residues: CASSEWDRSYEQYF.

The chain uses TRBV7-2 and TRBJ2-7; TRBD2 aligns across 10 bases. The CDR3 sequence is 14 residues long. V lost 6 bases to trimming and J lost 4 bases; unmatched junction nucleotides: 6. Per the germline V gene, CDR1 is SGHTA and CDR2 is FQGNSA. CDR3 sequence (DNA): TGTGCCAGCAGGCGGACTAGCGGAACGTACGAGCAGTACTTC. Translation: CASRRTSGTYEQYF.

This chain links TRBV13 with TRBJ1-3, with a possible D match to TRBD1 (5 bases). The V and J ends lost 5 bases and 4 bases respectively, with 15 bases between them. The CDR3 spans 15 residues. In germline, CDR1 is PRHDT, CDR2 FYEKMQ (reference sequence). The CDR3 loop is CASSDRQLGGNTIYF. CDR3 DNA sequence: TGTGCCAGCAGCGACCGACAGCTAGGAGGAAACACCATATATTTT.

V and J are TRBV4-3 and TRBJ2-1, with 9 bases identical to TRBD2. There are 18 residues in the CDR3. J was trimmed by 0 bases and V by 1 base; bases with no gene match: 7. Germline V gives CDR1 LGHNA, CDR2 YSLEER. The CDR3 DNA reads TGCGCCAGCAGCCAAGGGGCTAGCGGGACCCTCTCCTACAATGAGCAGTTCTTC. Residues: CASSQGASGTLSYNEQFF.

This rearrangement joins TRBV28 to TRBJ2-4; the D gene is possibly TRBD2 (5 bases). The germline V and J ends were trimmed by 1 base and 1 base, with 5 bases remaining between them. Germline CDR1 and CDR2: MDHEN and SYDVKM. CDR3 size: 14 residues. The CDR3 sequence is CASSLSGAKNIQYF. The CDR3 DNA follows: TGTGCCAGCAGTTTATCGGGGGCCAAAAACATTCAGTACTTC.

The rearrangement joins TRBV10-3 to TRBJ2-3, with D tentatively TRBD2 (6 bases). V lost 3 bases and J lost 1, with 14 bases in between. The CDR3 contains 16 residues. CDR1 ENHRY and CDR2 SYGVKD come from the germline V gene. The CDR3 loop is CAISEYGGAGTDTQYF. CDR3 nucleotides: TGTGCCATCAGTGAATATGGCGGGGCAGGCACAGATACGCAGTATTTT.

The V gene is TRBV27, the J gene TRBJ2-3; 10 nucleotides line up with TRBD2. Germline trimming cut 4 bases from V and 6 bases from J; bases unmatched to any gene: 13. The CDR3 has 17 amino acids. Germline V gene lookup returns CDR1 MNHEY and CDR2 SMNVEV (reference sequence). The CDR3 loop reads CASSSPPGYSGRDTQYF. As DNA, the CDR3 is TGTGCCAGCAGTTCCCCCCCCGGGTATAGCGGGAGGGATACGCAGTATTTT.

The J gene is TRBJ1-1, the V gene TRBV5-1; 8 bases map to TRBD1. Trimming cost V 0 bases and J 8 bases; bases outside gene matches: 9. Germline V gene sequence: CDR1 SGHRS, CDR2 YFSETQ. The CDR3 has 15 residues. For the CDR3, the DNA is TGCGCCAGCAGCTTGGCCGGGGGACAGGCGTTAGAAGCTTTCTTT. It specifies CASSLAGGQALEAFF. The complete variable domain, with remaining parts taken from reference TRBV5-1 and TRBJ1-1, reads KAGVTQTPRYLIKTRGQQVTLSCSPISGHRSVSWYQQTPGQGLQFLFEYFSETQRNKGNFPGRFSGRQFSNSRSEMNVSTLELGDSALYLCASSLAGGQALEAFFGQGTRLTVV.

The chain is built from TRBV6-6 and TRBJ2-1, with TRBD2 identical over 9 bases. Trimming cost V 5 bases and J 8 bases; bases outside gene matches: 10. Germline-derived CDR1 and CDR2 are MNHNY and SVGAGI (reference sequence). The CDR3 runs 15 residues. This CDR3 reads CASSPAGGRRDEQFF. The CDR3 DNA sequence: TGTGCCAGCAGTCCGGCGGGAGGGCGAAGAGATGAGCAGTTCTTC.